A selection of T cell receptor beta chains follows, all from one sample in a study of PD-1 blockade in mismatch repair-deficient tumors. Sequenced by immunoSEQ multiplex PCR; TCRdb stores in-frame clones only, minus some. Of about 68,000 clones in the sample, about 78% were seen once. Here the sequenced sample was peripheral blood, taken 2 weeks after starting pembrolizumab. The receptors here all came from an adult with mismatch repair-deficient cancer. The conserved cysteine and the conserved F or W are not part of the CDR3 here. Fields, in order: V gene, D gene, CDR3 length, J gene, CDR3 protein. The D gene is left open where the match is weak.

TRBV30	TRBD1	12	TRBJ1-1	AWSVTGTNTEAF
TRBV25-1	TRBD2	15	TRBJ2-1	ASSEYGASGSKSEQF
TRBV27	TRBD1	16	TRBJ1-1	ASSPYMDGTGMNTEAF
TRBV7-9	.	15	TRBJ1-1	ASSLGLAGAENTEAF
TRBV11-2	.	13	TRBJ2-2	ASSPDRRNTGELF
TRBV7-9	.	12	TRBJ2-3	ASSTDSRTDTQY
TRBV28	TRBD1	12	TRBJ1-1	ASRAGTANTEAF
TRBV5-1	.	13	TRBJ2-3	ASSLAGSRGDTQY
TRBV19	TRBD2	13	TRBJ2-1	ASSISGLAGSEQF
TRBV18	.	13	TRBJ2-5	ASSPLKGLQETQY
TRBV19	TRBD1	12	TRBJ1-5	ASSRRDSYQPQH
TRBV14	.	9	TRBJ2-1	ASSVYNEQF
TRBV5-1	.	13	TRBJ1-1	ASSTFSGLNTEAF
TRBV29-1	TRBD1	11	TRBJ1-2	SAPKTGHYGYT